Below, 11 T cell receptor beta chains from the same sample are listed, as sequenced in a study of human T cells and chemical hapten exposure. As to time point: patch test 2, 6 weeks after DPC sensitization. Treatment defined: therapeutic diphenylcyclopropenone sensitization with weekly scalp DPC. TCRdb re-called the RACE reads with MiXCR, one entry per CDR3 protein. The table shows about 380,000 distinct CDR3 sequences, with roughly 6.3% occurring only once. Specimen: whole blood, collected in connection with sensitization to the hapten diphenylcyclopropenone (DPC). Every receptor here comes from a woman aged 18-35 years with alopecia areata. Some clones in this sample may be carry-over from other donors' samples.

This clonotype appeared a few times. V is TRBV25-1 and J is TRBJ1-2; D not resolved. Germline values: CDR1 MGHDK, CDR2 SYGVNS. The CDR3 length is 19 residues. V was trimmed by 2 bases and J by 3 bases, leaving 25 bases between them. The CDR3 nucleotides are TGTGCCAGCAGTGAAACGACCGGGGAGGAACGCTCCGTTGACTATGGCTACACCTTC. Protein sequence: CASSETTGEERSVDYGYTF.

Many counts were recorded for this clonotype. This chain connects TRBV7-2 to TRBJ1-2; 9 positions match TRBD1. Trimming took 5 bases from V and 5 from J; bases not matched to a gene: 9. Germline V gives CDR1 SGHTA, CDR2 FQGNSA. The CDR3 contains 15 residues. The CDR3 region is CASSPAGTGSYGYTF. The CDR3 DNA is TGTGCCAGCAGCCCCGCCGGGACAGGGTCTTATGGCTACACCTTC.

On this clonotype: A junction end diverges from the germline sequence, so it may reflect a read error. The V gene is TRBV18, the J gene TRBJ1-1; unclear D gene. The CDR3 totals 14 residues. Germline loops: CDR1 KGHSH, CDR2 LQKENI. The CDR3 here is CASAPEHVGTEAFF. DNA for the CDR3: TGTGCCAGCGCACCAGAGCACGTGGGCACTGAAGCTTTCTTT.

V and J are TRBV11-3 and TRBJ2-3; D uncertain. The V and J ends lost 2 bases and 4 bases respectively, with 10 bases between them. The CDR3 spans 14 residues. Germline V gene data show CDR1 as SGHNT and CDR2 as YENEEA. The CDR3 protein is CASSLNLPADTQYF. The CDR3 DNA sequence: TGTGCCAGCAGCTTAAATTTACCGGCAGATACGCAGTATTTT.

This clonotype has ten or more counts. J is TRBJ1-5 and V is TRBV3-1, with a possible D match to TRBD1 (5 bases). CDR1 LGHDT and CDR2 YNNKEL come from the germline V gene (reference sequence). The CDR3 extends over 17 amino acids. V gave up 0 bases and J gave up 3 bases, with 15 bases separating them. The DNA for the CDR3 is TGTGCCAGCAGCCAAGAGAATCCCGGGACGGTCAATCAGCCCCAGCATTTT. This encodes CASSQENPGTVNQPQHF.

This clonotype was seen ten or more times. J is TRBJ2-1 and V is TRBV10-3; D unclear. The CDR3 runs to 14 residues. CDR1 ENHRY and CDR2 SYGVKD come from the germline V gene. V lost 6 bases to trimming and J lost 3 bases, with 12 bases between them. In DNA, the CDR3 is TGTGCCATCAGATACAGCGCCGTCTACAATGAGCAGTTCTTC. Translated, it gives CAIRYSAVYNEQFF.

The rearrangement uses TRBV20-1 and TRBJ1-2; D might be TRBD1 (5 bases). This CDR3 is 14 amino acids long. Per the germline V gene, CDR1 is DFQATT and CDR2 is SNEGSKA (reference sequence). The V gene lost 2 bases and the J gene lost 0 bases, with 10 bases spanning the gap. The CDR3 nucleotides are TGCAGTGCTAGAAAAAGGACAACTAACTATGGCTACACCTTC. Its protein product is CSARKRTTNYGYTF.

This clonotype was detected ten times or more. V and J are TRBV4-3 and TRBJ2-3; no definite D call. Germline CDR1 LGHNA, CDR2 YSLEER. V was clipped by 4 bases and J by 0 bases, with 11 bases between them. The CDR3 spans 15 residues. CDR3 loop: CASSRGGSSTDTQYF. The DNA for the CDR3 is TGCGCCAGCAGCCGTGGTGGATCAAGCACAGATACGCAGTATTTT.

This clonotype has at least ten counts. This sequence joins TRBV6-2 or TRBV6-3 and TRBJ2-7, with D possibly TRBD2 on 5 matching bases. The V gene's germline CDR1 is MNHEY and CDR2 SVGEGT. Trimming shortened V by 0 bases and J by 4 bases, and 13 bases separated the two germline ends. This CDR3 comprises 15 residues. The chain's CDR3 is CASSYSPTTNYEQYF. In nucleotides, the CDR3 is TGTGCCAGCAGTTACTCCCCGACTACAAATTACGAGCAGTACTTC.

The V gene is TRBV3-1, the J gene TRBJ2-7, with 8 bases aligning to TRBD2. CDR1 is LGHDT, CDR2 YNNKEL, per germline (reference sequence). CDR3 length: 15 residues. Trimming took 1 base from V and 5 from J; bases not matched to a gene: 7. CDR3 nucleotide sequence: TGTGCCAGCAGCCAAGGGCCTCCGGGGGGGGACGAGCAGTACTTC. Its protein is CASSQGPPGGDEQYF.

This clonotype was observed at least ten times. The chain has TRBV29-1 and TRBJ1-2; a weak D match, TRBD1 (5 bases). Deletions cut 2 bases from V and 4 bases from J, with 8 bases between. Per the germline V gene, CDR1 is SQVTM and CDR2 is ANQGSEA. The length of the CDR3 is 12 residues. The chain's CDR3 is CSVEPGSYGYTF. The CDR3 DNA sequence: TGCAGCGTTGAACCAGGGAGCTATGGCTACACCTTC.